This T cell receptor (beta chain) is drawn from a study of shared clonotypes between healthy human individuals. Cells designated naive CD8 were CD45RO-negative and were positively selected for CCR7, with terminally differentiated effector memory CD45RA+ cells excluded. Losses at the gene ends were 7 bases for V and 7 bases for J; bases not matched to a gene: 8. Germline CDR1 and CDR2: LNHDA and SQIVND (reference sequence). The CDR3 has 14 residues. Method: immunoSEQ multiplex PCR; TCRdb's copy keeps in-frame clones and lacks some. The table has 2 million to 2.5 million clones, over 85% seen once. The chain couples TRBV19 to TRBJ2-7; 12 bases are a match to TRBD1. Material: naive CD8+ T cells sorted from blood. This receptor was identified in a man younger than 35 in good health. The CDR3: CASTPGTGGEEQYF. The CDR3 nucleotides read TGTGCCAGTACCCCCGGGACAGGGGGCGAGGAGCAGTACTTC.